This entry lists 5 T cell receptor beta chains sequenced from one sample in a study of Tregs in tolerant kidney transplant recipients. Related graft donors supplied nonmyeloablative bone marrow transplants, and mixed chimerism was transient. The table came from immunoSEQ multiplex PCR; TCRdb's copy has only in-frame clones and leaves some out. The table lists some 21,000 clones, roughly 80% of them singletons. The sequencing used CD8+ T cells from blood (PBMCs), collected 6 months after the transplant. These TCRs come from a human patient who received a combined kidney and bone marrow transplant. Some of these T cells may belong to the graft donor.

The chain links TRBV14 to TRBJ2-3; D not resolved. V dropped 4 bases and J dropped 2 bases, with 10 bases sitting between them. Germline-derived CDR1 and CDR2 are SGHDN and FVKESK. This CDR3 has 14 residues. In DNA form, the CDR3 reads TGTGCCAGCAGCCGCTTGAGGCACACAGATACGCAGTATTTT. Translating gives CASSRLRHTDTQYF.

The V gene is TRBV7-3, the J gene TRBJ2-3; 9 nucleotides match TRBD2. Germline V gives CDR1 SGHTA, CDR2 FQGTGA. Unmatched junction bases numbered 5, after V lost 5 bases and J lost 2 bases. The CDR3 is 15 residues long. The CDR3 here is CASSLSGGPTDTQYF. CDR3 nucleotides: TGTGCCAGCAGCCTTAGCGGGGGACCCACAGATACGCAGTATTTT.

The gene calls are TRBV29-1 and TRBJ2-5, with 7 bases identical to TRBD2. This CDR3 region has 13 residues. Germline V gene data show CDR1 as SQVTM and CDR2 as ANQGSEA. The junction had 7 bases not matched to a gene; V was cut back by 6 bases and J by 3 bases. CDR3 protein: CSVQTSAKETQYF. In nucleotides, the CDR3 is TGCAGCGTCCAAACTAGCGCCAAAGAGACCCAGTACTTC.

This clone has just one count. V and J are TRBV29-1 and TRBJ2-7; 10 bases align to TRBD1. J was trimmed by 5 bases and V by 6 bases; bases with no gene match: 13. This CDR3 spans 15 amino acids. Germline V gene lookup returns CDR1 SQVTM and CDR2 ANQGSEA. The CDR3 nucleotides are TGCAGCGTCAGATCGACAGGGGGCGTCGTCAACGAGCAGTACTTC. This translates into CSVRSTGGVVNEQYF.

V usage is TRBV4-3 and J usage is TRBJ2-3; 7 bases are a match to TRBD1. The CDR3 extends over 18 amino acids. Germline-derived CDR1 and CDR2 are LGHNA and YSLEER. V lost 0 bases and J lost 2; bases outside the gene matches: 11. For the CDR3, the DNA is TGCGCCAGCAGCCAAGATCCCTCGTGGGGGACAGACACAGATACGCAGTATTTT. Its translation: CASSQDPSWGTDTDTQYF.